The present entry profiles one T cell receptor (beta chain) with its context. Only one count was recorded for this clone. The antigen it recognizes is unknown. No base qualities exist here, and no much larger clone lies one base off it. The trim is 4 bases for V and 2 bases for J, with a gap of 11 bases between the germline ends. From the germline V gene (reference sequence), CDR1 is GTSNPN and CDR2 is SVGIG. Including the terminal cysteine and phenylalanine, the CDR3 comprises 13 residues. Of all the DNA, just the CDR3 is kept, 39 bases in frame from base 1. The source of the sample is a study of blood T cell repertoires in COVID-19 (TCRdb year 2020). Turning to the overall study: Samples covering the acute and convalescent phases of COVID-19 were provided by collaborators in the United States, Italy and Spain. The prospective study material was composed of cDNA or gDNA derived from T cells, B-cell-depleted T cells, or PBMCs. The dataset comprised deeply sampled blood TCRbeta repertoires from subjects exposed to, actively infected with, or recovered from COVID-19. The repertoires were made available in a free public database intended to serve as a resource for research on the immune response to SARS-CoV-2. The samples were drawn from the first 160 participants of the ongoing ImmuneRACE study and from about 1,200 subjects provided by 6 global collaborators. A de-identified subject ID, COVID-19 status, age in years and sex were almost always included in the sample metadata. Where available, HLA class I and class II types were obtained from metadata supplied by the sample provider rather than from assay-based typing.

Points the paper makes about the study in general: The quantity of clinical and demographic metadata differed by source and by participant and was supplied without curation.

TCRbeta CDR3 regions were amplified from genomic DNA by means of the immunoSEQ Assay, a bias-controlled multiplex PCR. The source study handled its data this way. Within the assay, amplification of reference gene primers was used to estimate how many nucleated cells each sample contained. To quantify the absolute abundance of each unique TCRbeta CDR3 rearrangement, sequence reads were collapsed and filtered. For each sample, productive Simpson clonality was calculated by taking the square root of Simpson's diversity index across productive rearrangements. The table comes from immuneACCESS by way of TCRdb, which keeps in-frame sequences with V and J called. Part of the clones is missing from these tables; in studies checked, under half for an unresolved V gene and the rest for unknown reasons. Clone size and the V and J calls come from that table; the DNA yielded D and trimming. This sample holds under 200,000 clones; 88% were observed only once. The ten largest clones represent about 2.1% of the sample.

Another Seattle source contributed samples from volunteer blood donors who had recovered from COVID-19. The collaborating institutions used their own protocols to collect whole blood in K2EDTA tubes. For TCRbeta analysis, collaborators shipped samples as frozen whole blood, isolated PBMCs, or DNA extracted from either of those sample types. The clonotype originates from a man between 45 and 60 years old who had recovered from COVID-19. The chain uses TRBV30 and TRBJ1-1, with a weak D call of TRBD1 (5 bases match). The sample consisted of peripheral blood. The DNA is TGTGCCTGGAAATCAGGGATAAACACTGAAGCTTTCTTT. It is translated as CAWKSGINTEAFF. With the portions outside the CDR3 filled from the reference TRBV30 and TRBJ1-1 genes, the complete variable region becomes SQTIHQWPATLVQPVGSPLSLECTVEGTSNPNLYWYRQAAGRGLQLLFYSVGIGQISSEVPQNLSASRPQDRQFILSSKKLLLSDSGFYLCAWKSGINTEAFFGQGTRLTVV.